The count of the clone carrying this TCR beta chain is one. The data originate from a study of blood T cell repertoires in COVID-19. As for the study in general: From the United States, Italy and Spain came samples of acute and convalescent COVID-19.

Original processing methods: Cell counts per sample came from amplifying reference gene primers. Sequencing was performed with immunoSEQ multiplex PCR; in TCRdb, only in-frame clones are kept and a portion is missing. D and trimming come from the DNA, and the V and J calls and clone size come from that table. The sample has 100,000 or so clones, around 92% seen once. Germline CDR1 reads SGHRS; CDR2 reads YFSETQ. V gave up 3 bases and J gave up 6 bases, with 10 bases separating them. The CDR3 has 13 residues. The source of this sequence is a man aged 50 to 60 with active COVID-19. The chain couples TRBV5-1 to TRBJ2-1; TRBD1 is a possible D gene (6 bases). Source material: peripheral blood. The CDR3 DNA reads TGCGCCAGCAGCTCCCAGGGGTTCAATGAGCAGTTCTTC. It yields the protein CASSSQGFNEQFF.